This TCR beta chain appears in the sequencing data of a study of blood T cell repertoires in COVID-19. Method: immunoSEQ multiplex PCR; TCRdb's copy keeps in-frame clones and lacks some. The sample lists about 320,000 clones; roughly 85% were seen once. Trimming took off 5 bases at V and 8 bases at J, with 6 bases between the two ends. This CDR3 has 10 amino acids. Germline V gene sequence: CDR1 GTSNPN, CDR2 SVGIG (reference sequence). The V gene is TRBV30, the J gene TRBJ2-2; the D is unclear. Sequenced input: PBMCs or T cells enriched from blood (not recorded which). The source is a woman aged 25 to 39 who had been exposed to COVID-19. CDR3 in amino acids: CAWSEGELFF. CDR3 bases: TGTGCCTGGTCTGAGGGGGAGCTGTTTTTT.